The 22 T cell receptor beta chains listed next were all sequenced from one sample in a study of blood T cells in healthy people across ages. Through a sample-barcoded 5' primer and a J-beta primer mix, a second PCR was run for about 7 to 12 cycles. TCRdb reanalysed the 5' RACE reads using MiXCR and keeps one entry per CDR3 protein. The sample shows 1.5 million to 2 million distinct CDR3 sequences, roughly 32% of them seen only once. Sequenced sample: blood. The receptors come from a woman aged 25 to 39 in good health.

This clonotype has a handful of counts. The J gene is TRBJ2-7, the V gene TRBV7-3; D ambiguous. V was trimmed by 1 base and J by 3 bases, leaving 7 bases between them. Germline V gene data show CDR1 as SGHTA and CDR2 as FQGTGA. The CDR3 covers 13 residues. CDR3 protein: CASSLNSHYEQYF. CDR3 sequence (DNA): TGTGCCAGCAGCTTAAATTCCCACTACGAGCAGTACTTC.

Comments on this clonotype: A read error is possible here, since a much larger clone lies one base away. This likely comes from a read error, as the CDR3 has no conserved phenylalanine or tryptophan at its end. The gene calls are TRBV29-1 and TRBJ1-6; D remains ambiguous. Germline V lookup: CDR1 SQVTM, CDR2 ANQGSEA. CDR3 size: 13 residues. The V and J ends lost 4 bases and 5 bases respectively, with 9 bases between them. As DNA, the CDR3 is TGCAGCGTTGCGGTGGCAGATAATTCACCCCTCCACTTG. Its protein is CSVAVADNSPLHL.

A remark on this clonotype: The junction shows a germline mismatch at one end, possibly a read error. The CDR3 DNA reads TGTGTCAGCAGTTTTTCAGCAAACACTGAAGCTTTCTTT. Its protein is CVSSFSANTEAFF. V usage is TRBV12-3 or TRBV12-4 and J usage is TRBJ1-1; D unclear. The CDR3 spans 13 residues.

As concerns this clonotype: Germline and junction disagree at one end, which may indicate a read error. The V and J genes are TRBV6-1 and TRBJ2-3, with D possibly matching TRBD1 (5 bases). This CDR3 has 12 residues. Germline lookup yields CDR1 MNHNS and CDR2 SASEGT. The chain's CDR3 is CASSEATDMQYF. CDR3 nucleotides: TGTGCCAGCAGTGAGGCGACAGATATGCAGTATTTT.

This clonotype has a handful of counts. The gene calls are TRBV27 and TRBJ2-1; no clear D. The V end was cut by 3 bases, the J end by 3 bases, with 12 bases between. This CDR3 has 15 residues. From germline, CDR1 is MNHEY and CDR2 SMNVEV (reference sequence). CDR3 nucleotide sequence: TGTGCCAGCAGTTTGTATCAGATTAGCTACAATGAGCAGTTCTTC. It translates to CASSLYQISYNEQFF.

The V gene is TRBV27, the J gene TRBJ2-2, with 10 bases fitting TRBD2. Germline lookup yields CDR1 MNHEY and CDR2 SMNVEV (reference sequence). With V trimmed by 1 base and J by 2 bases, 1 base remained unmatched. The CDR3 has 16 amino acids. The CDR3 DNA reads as TGTGCCAGCAGTTTATGGACTAGCGGAAACACCGGGGAGCTGTTTTTT. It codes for CASSLWTSGNTGELFF.

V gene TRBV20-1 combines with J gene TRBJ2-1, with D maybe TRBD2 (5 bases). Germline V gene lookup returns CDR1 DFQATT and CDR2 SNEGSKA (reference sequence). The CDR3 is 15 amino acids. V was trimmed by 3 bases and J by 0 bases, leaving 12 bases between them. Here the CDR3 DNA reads TGCAGTGCTAGTAAGGACTCCCACTCCTACAATGAGCAGTTCTTC. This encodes CSASKDSHSYNEQFF.

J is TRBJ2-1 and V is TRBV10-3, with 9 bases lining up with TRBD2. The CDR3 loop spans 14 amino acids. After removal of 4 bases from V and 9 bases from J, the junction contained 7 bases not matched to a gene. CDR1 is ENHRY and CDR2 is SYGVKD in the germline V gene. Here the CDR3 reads CAISARTSAVEQFF. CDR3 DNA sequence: TGTGCCATCAGTGCTCGGACTAGCGCGGTTGAGCAGTTCTTC.

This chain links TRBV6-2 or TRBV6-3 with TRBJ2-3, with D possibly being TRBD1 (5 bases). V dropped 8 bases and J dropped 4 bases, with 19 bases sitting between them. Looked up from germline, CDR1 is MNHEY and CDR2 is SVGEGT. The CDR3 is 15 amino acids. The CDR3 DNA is TGTGCCAGCCTGACAGAGTTTAGGCCCCCAGATACGCAGTATTTT. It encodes CASLTEFRPPDTQYF.

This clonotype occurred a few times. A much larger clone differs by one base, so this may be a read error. The CDR3 protein is CSVGTWDEQYF. Here the CDR3 DNA reads TGCAGCGTTGGGACATGGGACGAGCAGTACTTC. The chain combines TRBV29-1 with TRBJ2-7; D may be TRBD1 (5 bases). The CDR3 consists of 11 residues. CDR1 and CDR2 from the germline V gene are SQVTM and ANQGSEA. The ends were cut back, 4 bases at V and 5 bases at J, with 9 bases in the middle.

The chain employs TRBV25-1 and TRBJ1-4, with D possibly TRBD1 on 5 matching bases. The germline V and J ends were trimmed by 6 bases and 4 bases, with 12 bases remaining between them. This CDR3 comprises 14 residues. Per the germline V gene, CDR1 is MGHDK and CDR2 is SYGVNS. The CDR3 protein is CASRDTDGNEKLFF. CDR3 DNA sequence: TGTGCCAGCAGGGACACGGACGGTAATGAAAAACTGTTTTTT. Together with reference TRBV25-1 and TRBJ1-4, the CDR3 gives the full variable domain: EADIYQTPRYLVIGTGKKITLECSQTMGHDKMYWYQQDPGMELHLIHYSYGVNSTEKGDLSSESTVSRIRTEHFPLTLESARPSHTSQYLCASRDTDGNEKLFFGSGTQLSVL.

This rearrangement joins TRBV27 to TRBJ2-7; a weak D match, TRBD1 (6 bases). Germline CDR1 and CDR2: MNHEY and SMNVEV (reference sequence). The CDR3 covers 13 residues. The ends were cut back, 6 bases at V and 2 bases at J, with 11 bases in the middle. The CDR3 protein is CASRKHRAYEQYF. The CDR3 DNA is TGTGCCAGCAGAAAACACAGGGCCTACGAGCAGTACTTC.

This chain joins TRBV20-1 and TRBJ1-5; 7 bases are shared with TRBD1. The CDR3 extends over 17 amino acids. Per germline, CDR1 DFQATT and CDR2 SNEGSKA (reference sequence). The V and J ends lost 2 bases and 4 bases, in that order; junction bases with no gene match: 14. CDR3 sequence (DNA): TGCAGTGCTAGATCGACGTCCGGGACAGATCCTAATCAGCCCCAGCATTTT. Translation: CSARSTSGTDPNQPQHF.

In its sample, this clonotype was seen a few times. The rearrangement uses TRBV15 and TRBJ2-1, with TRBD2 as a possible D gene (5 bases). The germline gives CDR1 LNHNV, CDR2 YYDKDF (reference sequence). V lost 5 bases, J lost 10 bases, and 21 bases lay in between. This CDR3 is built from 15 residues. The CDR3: CATSPMALVHSEQFF. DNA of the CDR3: TGTGCCACCAGCCCGATGGCACTAGTCCACAGCGAGCAGTTCTTC.

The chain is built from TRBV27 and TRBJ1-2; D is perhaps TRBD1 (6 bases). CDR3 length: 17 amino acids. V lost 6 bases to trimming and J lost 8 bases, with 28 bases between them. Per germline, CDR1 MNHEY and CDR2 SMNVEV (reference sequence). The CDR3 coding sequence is TGTGCCAGCAGCGCACTTTTAGTAGGGGGGTCACCTAAAGGCTACACCTTC. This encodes CASSALLVGGSPKGYTF.

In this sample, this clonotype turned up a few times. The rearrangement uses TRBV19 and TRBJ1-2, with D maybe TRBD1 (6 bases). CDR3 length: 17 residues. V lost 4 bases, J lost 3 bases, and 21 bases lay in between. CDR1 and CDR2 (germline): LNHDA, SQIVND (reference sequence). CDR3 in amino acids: CASSRSPGTPYDYGYTF. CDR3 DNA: TGTGCCAGTAGTAGGAGCCCCGGGACACCCTATGACTATGGCTACACCTTC.

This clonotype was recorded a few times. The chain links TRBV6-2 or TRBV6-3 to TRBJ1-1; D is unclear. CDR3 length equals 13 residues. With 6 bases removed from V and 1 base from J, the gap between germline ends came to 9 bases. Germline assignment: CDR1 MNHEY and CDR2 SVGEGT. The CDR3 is CASRATANTEAFF. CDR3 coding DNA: TGTGCCAGCAGGGCCACAGCGAACACTGAAGCTTTCTTT.

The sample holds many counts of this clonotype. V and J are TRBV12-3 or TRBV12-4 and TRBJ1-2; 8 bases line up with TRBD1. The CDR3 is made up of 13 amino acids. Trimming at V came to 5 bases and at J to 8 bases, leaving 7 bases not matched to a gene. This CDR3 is CASSIGQGRGYTF. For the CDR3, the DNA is TGTGCCAGCAGTATCGGACAGGGTCGAGGCTACACCTTC.

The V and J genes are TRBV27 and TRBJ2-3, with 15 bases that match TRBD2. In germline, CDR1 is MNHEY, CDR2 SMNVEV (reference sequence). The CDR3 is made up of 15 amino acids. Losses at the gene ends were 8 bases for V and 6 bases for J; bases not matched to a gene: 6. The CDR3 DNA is TGTGCCAGCTCCCGGACTAGCGGGGGGGTCGATACGCAGTATTTT. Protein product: CASSRTSGGVDTQYF.

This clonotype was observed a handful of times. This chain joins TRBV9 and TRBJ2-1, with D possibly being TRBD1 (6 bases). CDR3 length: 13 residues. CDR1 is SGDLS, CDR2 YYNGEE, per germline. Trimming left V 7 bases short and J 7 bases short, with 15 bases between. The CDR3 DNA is TGTGCCAGCGCACCGGACAGTACTAATGAGCAGTTCTTC. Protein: CASAPDSTNEQFF.

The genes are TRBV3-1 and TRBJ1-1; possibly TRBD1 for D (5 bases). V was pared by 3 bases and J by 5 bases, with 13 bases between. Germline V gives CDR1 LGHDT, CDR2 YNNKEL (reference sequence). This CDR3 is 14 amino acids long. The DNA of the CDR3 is TGTGCCAGCAGCCATGTAGGGGTTACGACTGAAGCTTTCTTT. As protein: CASSHVGVTTEAFF.

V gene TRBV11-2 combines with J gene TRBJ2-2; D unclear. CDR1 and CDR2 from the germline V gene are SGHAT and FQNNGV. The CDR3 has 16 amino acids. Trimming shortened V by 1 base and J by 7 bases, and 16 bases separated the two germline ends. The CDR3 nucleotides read TGTGCCAGCAGCTTAGCAATTAGGGATTTGGGCGGGGAGCTGTTTTTT. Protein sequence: CASSLAIRDLGGELFF.